This TCR beta chain was retrieved from a study of T cell repertoires and HLA-DP antigens. Study-level background: Two male donors and one female donor spanned ages 18-to-29 through 60-to-69. General study results and limits: Pre-culture clonality, approximately 0.036, was far below sorted CD137+ clonality of 0.35 to 0.4.

Amplification used primers for 54 TRBV and 13 TRBJ segments. Method: immunoSEQ multiplex PCR; TCRdb's copy keeps in-frame clones and lacks some. Of about 73,000 clones listed, around three quarters are singletons. To note about this clone: Its antigen is not identified.

The CDR3 runs to 15 residues. Germline loops: CDR1 SGHTA, CDR2 FQGNSA. V dropped 6 bases and J dropped 7; count of bases not matched to a gene: 9. CD4+ T cells, purified by negative selection, averaged around 98% purity. The TCR sequence derives from a man in his fifties or sixties in good health and CMV-seronegative. J is TRBJ2-1 and V is TRBV7-2; 10 nucleotides match TRBD2. Sequencing used CD4+ T cells from PBMCs. The CDR3 is CASRPIAGGRNEQFF. The CDR3 bases are TGTGCCAGCAGGCCGATAGCGGGAGGACGAAATGAGCAGTTCTTC.